This T cell receptor beta chain was documented in a study of OX40 agonist ivuxolimab in advanced cancers. TCRdb keeps only in-frame clones here, not all; method: immunoSEQ multiplex PCR. The repertoire holds 50,000 to 70,000 clones, with roughly 85% as singletons. The J segment lost 0 bases and the V segment lost 6 bases, leaving 6 bases of the junction unmatched. Per germline, CDR1 MNHEY and CDR2 SVGAGI. The CDR3 is 15 residues long. Baseline was the first blood sampling point, followed by cycle 4 day 1 and cycle 7 day 1. Details on this clone: Its cognate antigen is unknown.

General study points: CD8+ T cells (on average) carried more expanded clones than CD4+ T cells. Clonal expansion by week 6 occurred in CD4+ and CD8+ blood T cells (at 0.1 to 3.0 mg/kg).

The chain couples TRBV6-5 to TRBJ1-1; TRBD1 aligns across 8 bases. The input for sequencing was CD4+ or CD8+ T cells sorted from blood, taken in a trial of the OX40 agonist ivuxolimab. This TCR was sampled from an adult with an advanced solid tumor such as melanoma, head and neck, liver or kidney cancer. As DNA, the CDR3 is TGTGCCAGCAGGATAAACAGGGGGATGAACACTGAAGCTTTCTTT. Translated, it gives CASRINRGMNTEAFF.